This T cell receptor beta chain comes out of a study of patients and donors after allogeneic stem cell transplantation. MiXCR was run by TCRdb on the RT-PCR reads, yielding one entry per CDR3 protein. The data hold more than 850,000 distinct CDR3 sequences, with more than 15% observed a single time. Germline V gene sequence: CDR1 WSHSY, CDR2 SAAADI. J gave up 3 bases and V 3 bases, and 12 bases lay outside the gene matches. The CDR3 totals 17 residues. The V gene is TRBV10-2, the J gene TRBJ2-3, with 7 bases lining up with TRBD2. This sequence originates from a human donor who was either an allogeneic HSCT recipient or a stem cell or donor lymphocyte infusion donor (not recorded which). It is not recorded whose cells these are; they may come from a transplant donor. Sequencing input: blood, either unsorted or a sorted T cell fraction (not recorded which). CDR3 sequence reads: CASSENGAGDPTDTQYF. DNA for the CDR3: TGCGCCAGCAGTGAAAATGGGGCGGGGGACCCAACAGATACGCAGTATTTT.